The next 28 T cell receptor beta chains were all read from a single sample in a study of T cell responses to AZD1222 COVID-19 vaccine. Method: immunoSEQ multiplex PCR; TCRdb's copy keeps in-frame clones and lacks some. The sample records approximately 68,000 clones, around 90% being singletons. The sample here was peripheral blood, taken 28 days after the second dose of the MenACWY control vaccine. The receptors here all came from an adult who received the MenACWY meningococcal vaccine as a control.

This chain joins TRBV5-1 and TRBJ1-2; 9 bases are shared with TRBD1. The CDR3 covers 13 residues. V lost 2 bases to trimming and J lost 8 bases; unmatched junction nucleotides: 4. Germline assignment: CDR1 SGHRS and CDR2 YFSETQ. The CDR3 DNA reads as TGCGCCAGCAGCTTCACAGGGGGCAAGGGCTACACCTTC. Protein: CASSFTGGKGYTF.

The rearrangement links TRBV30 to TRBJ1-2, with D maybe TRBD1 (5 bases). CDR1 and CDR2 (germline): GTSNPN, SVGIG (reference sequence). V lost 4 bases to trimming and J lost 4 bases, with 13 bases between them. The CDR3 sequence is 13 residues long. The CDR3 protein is CAWNRDRPYGYTF. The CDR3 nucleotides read TGTGCCTGGAACCGGGACCGCCCCTATGGCTACACCTTC.

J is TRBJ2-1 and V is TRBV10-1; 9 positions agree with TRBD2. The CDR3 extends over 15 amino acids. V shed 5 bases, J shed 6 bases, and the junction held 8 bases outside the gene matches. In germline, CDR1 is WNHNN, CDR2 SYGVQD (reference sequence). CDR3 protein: CASSRGLASGNEQFF. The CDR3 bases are TGCGCCAGCAGTCGCGGACTAGCGTCAGGCAATGAGCAGTTCTTC.

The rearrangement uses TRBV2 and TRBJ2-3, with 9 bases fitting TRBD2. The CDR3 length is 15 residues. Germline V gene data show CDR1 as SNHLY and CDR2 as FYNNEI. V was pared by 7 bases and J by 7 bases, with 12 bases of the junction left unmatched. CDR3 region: CASNLLAGGSYTQYF. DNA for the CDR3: TGTGCCAGCAACTTACTAGCGGGCGGGTCGTATACGCAGTATTTT. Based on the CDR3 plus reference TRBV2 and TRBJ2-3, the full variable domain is EPEVTQTPSHQVTQMGQEVILRCVPISNHLYFYWYRQILGQKVEFLVSFYNNEISEKSEIFDDQFSVERPDGSNFTLKIRSTKLEDSAMYFCASNLLAGGSYTQYFGPGTRLTVL.

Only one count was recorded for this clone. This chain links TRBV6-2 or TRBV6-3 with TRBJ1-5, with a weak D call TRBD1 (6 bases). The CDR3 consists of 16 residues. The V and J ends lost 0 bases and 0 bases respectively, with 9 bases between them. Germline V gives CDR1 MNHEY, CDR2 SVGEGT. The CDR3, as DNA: TGTGCCAGCAGTTACTCGGGGGCGCTTAGCAATCAGCCCCAGCATTTT. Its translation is CASSYSGALSNQPQHF.

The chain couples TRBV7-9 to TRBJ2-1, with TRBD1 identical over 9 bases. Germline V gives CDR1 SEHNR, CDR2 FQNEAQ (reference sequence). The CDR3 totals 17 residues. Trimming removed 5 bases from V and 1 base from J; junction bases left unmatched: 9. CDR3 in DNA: TGTGCCAGCAGCCCGGGACAGGGATATGGTTCCTACAATGAGCAGTTCTTC. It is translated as CASSPGQGYGSYNEQFF. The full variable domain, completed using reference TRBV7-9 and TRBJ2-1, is DTGVSQNPRHKITKRGQNVTFRCDPISEHNRLYWYRQTLGQGPEFLTYFQNEAQLEKSRLLSDRFSAERPKGSFSTLEIQRTEQGDSAMYLCASSPGQGYGSYNEQFFGPGTRLTVL.

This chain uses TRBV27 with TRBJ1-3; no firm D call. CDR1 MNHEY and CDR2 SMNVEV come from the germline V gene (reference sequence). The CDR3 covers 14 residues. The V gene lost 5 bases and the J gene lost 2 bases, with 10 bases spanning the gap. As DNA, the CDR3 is TGTGCCAGCAGTCGAAACGGGGCTGGAAACACCATATATTTT. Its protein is CASSRNGAGNTIYF.

The CDR3 loop reads CATQRDEQFF. The CDR3 DNA follows: TGTGCCACCCAAAGGGATGAGCAGTTCTTC. The chain has TRBV2 and TRBJ2-1, with D unclear. Germline lookup yields CDR1 SNHLY and CDR2 FYNNEI. With 10 bases removed from V and 8 bases from J, the gap between germline ends came to 9 bases. This CDR3 region has 10 residues.

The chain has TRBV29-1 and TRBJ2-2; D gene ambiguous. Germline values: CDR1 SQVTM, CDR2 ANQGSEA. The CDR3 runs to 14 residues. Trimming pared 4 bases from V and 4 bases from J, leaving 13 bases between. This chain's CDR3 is CSVAPLAFTGELFF. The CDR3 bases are TGCAGCGTTGCCCCCTTGGCATTCACCGGGGAGCTGTTTTTT.

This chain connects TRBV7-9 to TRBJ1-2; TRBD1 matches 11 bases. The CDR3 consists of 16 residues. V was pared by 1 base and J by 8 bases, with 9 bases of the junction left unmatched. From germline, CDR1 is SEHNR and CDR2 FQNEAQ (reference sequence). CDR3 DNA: TGTGCCAGCAGCTTAGGGTTCGGACAGGGGGCCGTAGGCTACACCTTC. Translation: CASSLGFGQGAVGYTF.

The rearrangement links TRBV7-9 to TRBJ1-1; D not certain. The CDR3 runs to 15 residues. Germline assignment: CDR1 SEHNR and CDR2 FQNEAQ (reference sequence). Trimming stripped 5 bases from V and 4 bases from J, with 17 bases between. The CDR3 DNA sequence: TGTGCCAGCAGCAGTTCTCTAGGGTTTGGCACTGAAGCTTTCTTT. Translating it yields CASSSSLGFGTEAFF.

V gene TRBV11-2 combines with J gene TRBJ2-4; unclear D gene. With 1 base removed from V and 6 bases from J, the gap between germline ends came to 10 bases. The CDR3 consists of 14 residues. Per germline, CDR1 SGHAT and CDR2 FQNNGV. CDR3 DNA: TGTGCCAGCAGCTTAGGTGGAACCTCAAACATTCAGTACTTC. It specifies CASSLGGTSNIQYF.

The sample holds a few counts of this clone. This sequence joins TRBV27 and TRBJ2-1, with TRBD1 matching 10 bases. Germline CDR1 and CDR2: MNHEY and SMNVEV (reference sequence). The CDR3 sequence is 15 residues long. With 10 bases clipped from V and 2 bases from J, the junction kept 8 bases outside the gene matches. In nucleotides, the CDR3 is TGTGCCACCCTAACTGGGACAGGGGCCTACAATGAGCAGTTCTTC. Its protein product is CATLTGTGAYNEQFF.

The DNA for the CDR3 is TGTGCCAGCAGTTTAAGACAGTTCACTGAAGCTTTCTTT. Translating gives CASSLRQFTEAFF. The J gene is TRBJ1-1, the V gene TRBV12-3 or TRBV12-4; perhaps TRBD1 as D (5 bases). CDR3 length: 13 amino acids. Trimming cost V 2 bases and J 4 bases, with 8 bases left between them.

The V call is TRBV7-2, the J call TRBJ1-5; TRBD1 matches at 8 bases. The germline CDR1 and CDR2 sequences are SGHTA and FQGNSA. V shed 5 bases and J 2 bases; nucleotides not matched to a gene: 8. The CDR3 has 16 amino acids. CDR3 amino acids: CASSPHRGKGNQPQHF. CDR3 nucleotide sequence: TGTGCCAGCAGCCCTCACAGGGGGAAGGGCAATCAGCCCCAGCATTTT.

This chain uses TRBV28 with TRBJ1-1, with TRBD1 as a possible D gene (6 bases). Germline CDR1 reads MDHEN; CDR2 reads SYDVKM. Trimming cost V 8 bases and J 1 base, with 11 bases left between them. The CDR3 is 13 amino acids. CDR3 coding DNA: TGTGCCAGCGAAAAACAGGGGAACACTGAAGCTTTCTTT. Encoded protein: CASEKQGNTEAFF.

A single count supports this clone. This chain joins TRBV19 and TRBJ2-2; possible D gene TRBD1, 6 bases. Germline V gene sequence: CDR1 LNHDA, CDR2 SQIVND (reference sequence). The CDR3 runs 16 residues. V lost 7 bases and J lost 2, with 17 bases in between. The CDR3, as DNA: TGTGCCAGTACCTCAACAGGGCTAGTAAACACCGGGGAGCTGTTTTTT. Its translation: CASTSTGLVNTGELFF. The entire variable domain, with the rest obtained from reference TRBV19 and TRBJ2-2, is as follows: DGGITQSPKYLFRKEGQNVTLSCEQNLNHDAMYWYRQDPGQGLRLIYYSQIVNDFQKGDIAEGYSVSREKKESFPLTVTSAQKNPTAFYLCASTSTGLVNTGELFFGEGSRLTVL.

The CDR3 loop is CASSFPSSGNTIYF. The DNA for the CDR3 is TGTGCCAGCAGTTTCCCAAGCTCTGGAAACACCATATATTTT. V and J are TRBV28 and TRBJ1-3; D is undetermined. Trimming took 3 bases from V and 0 from J, leaving 6 bases between them. Germline V CDR1 and CDR2: MDHEN, SYDVKM. This CDR3 comprises 14 residues.

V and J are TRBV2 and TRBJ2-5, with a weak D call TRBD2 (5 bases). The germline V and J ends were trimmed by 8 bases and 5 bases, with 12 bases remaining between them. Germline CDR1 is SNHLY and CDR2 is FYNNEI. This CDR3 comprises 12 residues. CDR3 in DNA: TGTGCCAGCGAAGGACTGGGGGAGACCCAGTACTTC. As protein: CASEGLGETQYF.

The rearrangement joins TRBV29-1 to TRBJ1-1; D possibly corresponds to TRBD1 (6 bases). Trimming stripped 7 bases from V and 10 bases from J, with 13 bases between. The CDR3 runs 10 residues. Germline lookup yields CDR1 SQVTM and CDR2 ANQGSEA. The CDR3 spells CSGVEGGAFF. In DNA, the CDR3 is TGCAGCGGTGTAGAAGGGGGAGCTTTCTTT.

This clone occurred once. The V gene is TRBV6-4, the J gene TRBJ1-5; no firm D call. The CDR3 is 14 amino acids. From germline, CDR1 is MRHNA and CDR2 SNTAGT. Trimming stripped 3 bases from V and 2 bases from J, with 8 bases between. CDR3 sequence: CASSEHGGNQPQHF. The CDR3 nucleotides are TGTGCCAGCAGTGAACACGGAGGCAATCAGCCCCAGCATTTT.

The DNA for the CDR3 is TGTGCCAGCAGCTTAGTAGCGGGGGCAGATACGCAGTATTTT. Translated: CASSLVAGADTQYF. The chain employs TRBV11-3 and TRBJ2-3; 9 nucleotides match TRBD2. The CDR3 contains 14 residues. Germline loops: CDR1 SGHNT, CDR2 YENEEA. J lost 4 bases, V lost 1 base, and 0 bases had no gene match. Full variable domain (rest looked up from reference TRBV11-3 and TRBJ2-3): EAGVVQSPRYKIIEKKQPVAFWCNPISGHNTLYWYLQNLGQGPELLIRYENEEAVDDSQLPKDRFSAERLKGVDSTLKIQPAELGDSAVYLCASSLVAGADTQYFGPGTRLTVL.

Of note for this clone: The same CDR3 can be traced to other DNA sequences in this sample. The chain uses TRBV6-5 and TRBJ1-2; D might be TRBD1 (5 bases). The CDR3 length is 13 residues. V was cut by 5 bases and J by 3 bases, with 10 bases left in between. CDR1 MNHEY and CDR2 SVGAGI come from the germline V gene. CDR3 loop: CASSPTGDYGYTF. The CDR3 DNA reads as TGTGCCAGCAGTCCTACAGGCGACTATGGCTACACCTTC.

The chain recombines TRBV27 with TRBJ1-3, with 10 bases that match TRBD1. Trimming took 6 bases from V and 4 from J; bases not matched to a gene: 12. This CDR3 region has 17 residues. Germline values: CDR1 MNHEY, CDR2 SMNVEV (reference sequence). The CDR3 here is CASRRSGTGVSGNTIYF. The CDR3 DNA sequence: TGTGCCAGCAGGAGATCCGGGACAGGGGTGTCCGGAAACACCATATATTTT.

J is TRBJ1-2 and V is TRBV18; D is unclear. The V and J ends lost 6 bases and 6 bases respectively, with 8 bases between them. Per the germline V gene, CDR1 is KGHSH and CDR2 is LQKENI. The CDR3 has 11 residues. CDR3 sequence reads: CASSIDDGYTF. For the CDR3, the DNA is TGTGCCAGCTCGATAGACGATGGCTACACCTTC.

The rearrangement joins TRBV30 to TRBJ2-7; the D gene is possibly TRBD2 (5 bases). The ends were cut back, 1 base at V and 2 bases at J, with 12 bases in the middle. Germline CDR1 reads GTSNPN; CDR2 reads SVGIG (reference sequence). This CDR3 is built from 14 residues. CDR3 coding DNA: TGTGCCTGGAGTGGGTTACTCGGGGCCTACGAGCAGTACTTC. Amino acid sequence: CAWSGLLGAYEQYF.

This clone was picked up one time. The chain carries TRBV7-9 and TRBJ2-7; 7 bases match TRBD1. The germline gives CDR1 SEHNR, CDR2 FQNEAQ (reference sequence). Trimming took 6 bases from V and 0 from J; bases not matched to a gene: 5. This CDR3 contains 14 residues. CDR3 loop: CASSLQGNSYEQYF. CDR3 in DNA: TGTGCCAGCAGTCTACAGGGGAACTCCTACGAGCAGTACTTC.

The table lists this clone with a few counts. The CDR3 here is CASSLGGGEGETQYF. CDR3 sequence (DNA): TGTGCCAGCAGCTTAGGAGGAGGGGAGGGGGAGACCCAGTACTTC. J is TRBJ2-5 and V is TRBV11-2; 7 bases align to TRBD2. This CDR3 has 15 amino acids. J gave up 5 bases and V 1 base, and 7 bases lay outside the gene matches. CDR1 is SGHAT and CDR2 is FQNNGV in the germline V gene.